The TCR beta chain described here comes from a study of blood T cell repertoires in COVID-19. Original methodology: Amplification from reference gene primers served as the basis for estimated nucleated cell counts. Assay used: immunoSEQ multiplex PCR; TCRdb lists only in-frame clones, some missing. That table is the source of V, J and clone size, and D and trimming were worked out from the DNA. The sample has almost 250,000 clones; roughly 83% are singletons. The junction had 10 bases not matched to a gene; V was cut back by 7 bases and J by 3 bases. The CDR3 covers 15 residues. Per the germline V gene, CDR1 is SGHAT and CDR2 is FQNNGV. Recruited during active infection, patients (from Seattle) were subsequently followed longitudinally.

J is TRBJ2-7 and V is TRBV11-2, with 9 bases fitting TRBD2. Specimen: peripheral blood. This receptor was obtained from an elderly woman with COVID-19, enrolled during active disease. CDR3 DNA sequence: TGTGCCAGCACCCTTTCGCGGGGGGGCCTCTACGAGCAGTACTTC. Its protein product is CASTLSRGGLYEQYF.